This T cell receptor beta chain was captured by sequencing in a study of blood T cell repertoires in COVID-19 (dated by TCRdb to about 2020). Context from the whole study: Samples covering the acute and convalescent phases of COVID-19 were provided by collaborators in the United States, Italy and Spain. The material from the prospective study consisted of cDNA or gDNA derived from T cells, B-cell-depleted T cells, or PBMCs. Deeply sampled blood TCRbeta repertoires from subjects exposed to, actively infected with, or recovered from COVID-19 were included in the dataset. A freely available public database, intended as a resource for researchers studying the immune response to SARS-CoV-2, is where the repertoires were released. Samples came from the ongoing ImmuneRACE study (first 160 participants) plus 1,254 subjects from 6 global collaborators. Sample metadata almost always included a de-identified subject ID, COVID-19 status, age in years and sex. Where available, HLA class I and class II types were taken from metadata supplied by the sample provider and were not determined by assay-based typing.

Concerning this clone: Its specific antigen is unknown. No base quality values were provided; no much bigger clone lies one nucleotide off.

Participants in the prospective study were enrolled through a virtual design, were aged roughly 18 to 100 years, and lived in under 25 United States geographic areas. In the prospective study, participants were assigned to cohorts based on the clinical history participants reported in a screening survey and a study questionnaire. For ImmuneRACE Cohort 3, a participant was defined as recovered based on two consecutive negative NP/OP PCR tests, clearance by a healthcare professional, or resolution of symptoms. Each participant in the prospective study had whole blood, serum and a nasopharyngeal or oropharyngeal swab collected by mobile phlebotomists. Participants in the prospective study had the option to provide additional blood draws and questionnaires over a roughly 2-month period. Blood samples from the prospective study were shipped frozen or at room temperature prior to DNA extraction. Points the paper makes about the study in general: Clinical and demographic metadata were provided uncurated, with the amount varying by source and participant.

The CDR3 starts with the cysteine, ends with the phenylalanine, and has 13 residues. Here the CDR3 DNA is all that survives: 39 bases in frame from base 1. The trim is 0 bases for V and 3 bases for J, with a gap of 6 bases between the germline ends. CDR1 is given as SGDLS and CDR2 as YYNGEE, both from the germline V gene. The immunoSEQ Assay, a bias-controlled multiplex PCR, was used to amplify TCRbeta CDR3 regions from genomic DNA. The original pipeline was this. Within the assay, amplification of reference gene primers was used to estimate how many nucleated cells each sample contained. To quantify the absolute abundance of each unique TCRbeta CDR3 rearrangement, sequence reads were collapsed and filtered. For each sample, productive Simpson clonality was calculated as the square root of Simpson's diversity index over productive rearrangements. The table was pulled from immuneACCESS by TCRdb, which kept in-frame rearrangements only. Such tables lose some clones; where checked, under half of the loss comes from unresolved V genes, and the rest has no known cause. V, J and clone size derive from that table, while D and trimming were established from the DNA sequence. The sample yields over 200,000 clones; about 80% were counted once. 1.8% of the sample goes to the ten largest clones.

This sequence originates from a man aged 55 to 70 who had recovered from COVID-19. Source material: PBMCs or T cells enriched from blood (not recorded which). The V and J segments used are TRBV9 and TRBJ1-2; no confident D gene assignment can be made. CDR3 reads: CASSVGSDYGYTF. The nucleotides read TGTGCCAGCAGCGTAGGTTCTGACTATGGCTACACCTTC.